These T cell receptor beta chains were read from a single sample in a study of identical twins. Via MiXCR, TCRdb re-called the 5' RACE reads, giving one row per CDR3 protein. Among 450,000 to 600,000 distinct CDR3 sequences listed, 20% to 25% were seen once. These same records also appear under a second study, on yellow fever vaccine responses in identical twins.

Sequenced sample: CD4+ T cells sorted from blood. The receptors here all came from a woman aged 18-29 years in good health. Both conserved end residues are part of each CDR3. A D gene is named only where the DNA matches it firmly. Clone sizes are given selectively: once, few, many, or a class where the clone is expanded.

size,J,D,V,DNA,CDR3
NA,TRBJ2-7,NA,TRBV2,TGTGCCAGCAGTGAAGCGTGGCCATCGAACGAGCAGTACTTC,CASSEAWPSNEQYF
few,TRBJ1-6,NA,TRBV7-8,TGTGCCAGCAGCACAGGACTTAATTCACCCCTCCACTTT,CASSTGLNSPLHF
NA,TRBJ2-3,NA,TRBV29-1,TGCAGCGTTGACCTCAACACAGATACGCAGTATTTT,CSVDLNTDTQYF
many,TRBJ2-1,TRBD2,TRBV12-3/TRBV12-4,TGCGCCAGCAGCCCCGGGACTAGCGGCTACAATGAGCAGTTCTTC,CASSPGTSGYNEQFF
few,TRBJ1-2,NA,TRBV10-3,TGTGCCATCAGTGAATCCAGCCCTGAGAGGTATGGCTACACCTTC,CAISESSPERYGYTF
many,TRBJ2-7,NA,TRBV7-2,TGTGCCAGCAGCTTATCGGGGTTATCCTACGAGCAGTACTTC,CASSLSGLSYEQYF
NA,TRBJ1-5,NA,TRBV12-3/TRBV12-4,TGTGCCAGCAGTTTAAGTAGTCAGCCCCAGCATTTT,CASSLSSQPQHF
NA,TRBJ2-7,TRBD2,TRBV10-3,TGTGCCATCAGTGAGCCCAGGGGGACTAGCGGGAGGTCCTCCTACGAGCAGTACTTC,CAISEPRGTSGRSSYEQYF
NA,TRBJ2-3,TRBD2,TRBV2,TGTGCCAGCAGCAACCCTCCGCCGGGACTAGCGGACACAGATACGCAGTATTTT,CASSNPPPGLADTDTQYF
many,TRBJ2-7,TRBD1,TRBV28,TGTGCCAGCAGTTTAACAGGGGGCCCCTACGAGCAGTACTTC,CASSLTGGPYEQYF
few,TRBJ2-2,NA,TRBV20-1,TGCAGTGCTTCCACAAAAACGACCGGGGAGCTGTTTTTT,CSASTKTTGELFF
few,TRBJ2-1,TRBD2,TRBV4-2,TGTGCCAGCAGCCCCGAAGGCGGGGGGCGGGGGAATGAGCAGTTCTTC,CASSPEGGGRGNEQFF
NA,TRBJ2-2,TRBD2,TRBV28,TGTGCCAGCAGTTTTGGTCTAGCGGGTGCCACCGGGGAGCTGTTTTTT,CASSFGLAGATGELFF
NA,TRBJ2-3,NA,TRBV7-3,TGTGCCAGCAGCTTGCGAGGGCTGTCGAGCGATAGGTATTTT,CASSLRGLSSDRYF
few,TRBJ2-6,NA,TRBV29-1,TGCAGCGTTAACCCCAGCTCTGGGGCCAACGTCCTGACTTTC,CSVNPSSGANVLTF
few,TRBJ2-5,NA,TRBV5-1,TGCGCCAGCAGTTTGGGTGGGACTTTACAAGAGACCCAGTACTTC,CASSLGGTLQETQYF
NA,TRBJ2-7,TRBD2,TRBV5-1,TGCGCCAGCAAAAGCGGACTAGGCGGGTACGAGCAGTACTTC,CASKSGLGGYEQYF
NA,TRBJ2-4,TRBD1,TRBV5-1,TGCGCCAGCAGCCCTAGTTCGACAGGGACAGCCAAAAACATTCAGTACTTC,CASSPSSTGTAKNIQYF
few,TRBJ2-1,TRBD1,TRBV20-1,TGCAGTGCCAAGGGTCCCTCAGGGACAGCGAGTTATGAGCAGTTCTTC,CSAKGPSGTASYEQFF
NA,TRBJ2-1,TRBD1,TRBV6-1,TGTGCCAGCAGTCAAGACAGGGACCCTAATGAGCAGTTCTTC,CASSQDRDPNEQFF
few,TRBJ2-1,NA,TRBV7-2,TGTGCCAGCAGCCCGGGACTTTTCAATGAGCAGTTCTTC,CASSPGLFNEQFF
NA,TRBJ2-3,NA,TRBV15,TGTGCCACCCGCAGGTCGGGTGGAGATACGCAGTATTTT,CATRRSGGDTQYF
few,TRBJ2-1,TRBD2,TRBV10-2,TGCGCCAGCAGTACTAGCGGGGGGGGACAAGTTGAGCAGTTCTTC,CASSTSGGGQVEQFF
NA,TRBJ2-6,NA,TRBV5-1,TGCGCCAGCAGCTTGTGGCAGTCAGCGGCACCCTCTGGGGCCAACGTCCTGACTTTC,CASSLWQSAAPSGANVLTF
few,TRBJ2-4,NA,TRBV4-2,TGTGCCAGCAGCCACCCCTCTCCGGACTTAGCCAAAAACATTCAGTACTTC,CASSHPSPDLAKNIQYF
NA,TRBJ1-1,NA,TRBV5-1,TGCGCCAGCAGCCCAGAGAACACTGAAGCTTTCTTT,CASSPENTEAFF
NA,TRBJ1-5,NA,TRBV4-1,TGCGCCAGCAGCCCGTACAAGACCCAAGATCAGCCCCAGCATTTT,CASSPYKTQDQPQHF
NA,TRBJ2-1,TRBD2,TRBV7-9,TGTGCCAGCAGCTTAGGTGCAGCGGGAGGGTACAATGAGCAGTTCTTC,CASSLGAAGGYNEQFF
NA,TRBJ1-2,NA,TRBV20-1,TGCAGTGCTTGGCCTATCGGGGGCGCGGGGGCTGGCTATACCTTC,CSAWPIGGAGAGYTF
NA,TRBJ1-5,TRBD1,TRBV7-9,TGTGCCAGCAGCCCGGGACAGGGGCAACAGCCCCAGCATTTT,CASSPGQGQQPQHF
few,TRBJ2-1,TRBD2,TRBV6-1,TGTGCCAGCAGTCGTGGACTCCTGCGGGGGAACACACCTCCCAATGAGCAGTTCTTC,CASSRGLLRGNTPPNEQFF
few,TRBJ1-1,NA,TRBV11-3,TGTGCCAGCAGCCCCCGAGGTATCACTGAAGCTTTCTTT,CASSPRGITEAFF
many,TRBJ1-1,NA,TRBV3-1,TGTGCCAGCAGCCAAGATGGGAGGAACACTGAAGCTTTCTTT,CASSQDGRNTEAFF
NA,TRBJ2-2,NA,TRBV5-1,TGCGCCAGCAGCTTGGACGCGGGACGCCCGAACACCGGGGAGCTGTTTTTT,CASSLDAGRPNTGELFF
NA,TRBJ2-1,TRBD2,TRBV5-4,TGTGCCAGCAGTCTTATTACAGGACTAGCGGGAGGACGGGGGCCATACAATGAGCAGTTCTTC,CASSLITGLAGGRGPYNEQFF
few,TRBJ2-2,TRBD2,TRBV25-1,TGTGCCAGCAGCGATCATCGCGGGGGATACACCGGGGAGCTGTTTTTT,CASSDHRGGYTGELFF
NA,TRBJ1-2,TRBD1,TRBV5-1,TGCGCCAGCAGATCGGGGGACAGAACCATCTATGGCTACACCTTC,CASRSGDRTIYGYTF
few,TRBJ2-1,NA,TRBV6-2/TRBV6-3,TGTGCCAGCAGTCCCGCGACAGGATTCAATGAGCAGTTCTTC,CASSPATGFNEQFF
NA,TRBJ1-2,NA,TRBV6-5,TGTGCCAGCAGTACTAGGGGTTACAACTATGGCTACACCTTC,CASSTRGYNYGYTF
NA,TRBJ1-1,NA,TRBV6-1,TGTGCCAGCAGGCTGACAGAGAACACTGAAGCTTTCTTT,CASRLTENTEAFF
NA,TRBJ2-1,NA,TRBV7-9,TGTGCCAGCAGCTTGGTCCCGCCCTGGGGTGAGCAGTTCTTC,CASSLVPPWGEQFF
NA,TRBJ2-3,NA,TRBV12-3/TRBV12-4,TGTGCCAGCAGCGCCACCTTCGGGCTAGCCGATGCAGATACGCAGTATTTT,CASSATFGLADADTQYF
few,TRBJ2-1,NA,TRBV7-8,TGTGCCAGCAGCCCCCGAGGCGACTCCTACAATGAGCAGTTCTTC,CASSPRGDSYNEQFF
few,TRBJ1-1,TRBD1,TRBV5-1,TGCGCCAGCAGCGCCGACAGGGGCCAGAACACTGAAGCTTTCTTT,CASSADRGQNTEAFF
NA,TRBJ1-1,NA,TRBV5-1,TGCGCCAGCAGCTTTTGGGGTGAGAACACTGAAGCTTTCTTT,CASSFWGENTEAFF
NA,TRBJ2-2,TRBD1,TRBV7-8,TGTGCCAGCAGCAAACGGACAGGGGCCACCGGGGAGCTGTTTTTT,CASSKRTGATGELFF
NA,TRBJ2-3,TRBD2,TRBV4-1,TGCGCCAGCAGCCAATACCCGGGGACTAGCGGGAGGAGAGCTACAGATACGCAGTATTTT,CASSQYPGTSGRRATDTQYF
NA,TRBJ2-1,NA,TRBV10-3,TGTGCCATCAGTGCCGCCGGGGCTAACAATGAGCAGTTCTTC,CAISAAGANNEQFF
many,TRBJ2-1,NA,TRBV24-1,TGTGCCACCAGTGCCGAAGGGTTATGGAATGAGCAGTTCTTC,CATSAEGLWNEQFF
few,TRBJ2-1,TRBD2,TRBV5-4,TGTGCCAGCAGCCGGAGCGTGTCTAGCGGATACAATGAGCAGTTCTTC,CASSRSVSSGYNEQFF
few,TRBJ2-1,TRBD2,TRBV10-3,TGTGCCATCAGTGAGTACTCTAGCGGGATGAAGAATGAGCAGTTCTTC,CAISEYSSGMKNEQFF
few,TRBJ2-1,NA,TRBV27,TGTGCCAGCAGCGGGAAAGGAGCGGAAGGAAGCTCCTACAATGAGCAGTTCTTC,CASSGKGAEGSSYNEQFF
NA,TRBJ2-1,NA,TRBV12-3/TRBV12-4,TGTGCCAGCAGTTTAAGTAGGACAGCTAACAATGAGCAGTTCTTC,CASSLSRTANNEQFF
NA,TRBJ2-5,NA,TRBV12-3/TRBV12-4,TGTGCCAGCAGTTTGTCGGGACACCGACAAGAGACCCAGTACTTC,CASSLSGHRQETQYF
NA,TRBJ2-2,NA,TRBV12-3/TRBV12-4,TGTGCCAGCAGTCCCCGGCTAGGGTTGACCGGGGAGCTGTTTTTT,CASSPRLGLTGELFF
few,TRBJ2-1,TRBD2,TRBV4-1,TGCGCCAGCAGCACGGGACTAGCGGGGGCTTACAATGAGCAGTTCTTC,CASSTGLAGAYNEQFF
once,TRBJ1-2,NA,TRBV10-2,TGCGCCAGCAGTGAGTCAGGGGCTGGCTACACCTTC,CASSESGAGYTF